This T cell receptor (beta chain) was sequenced for a study of cytomegalovirus exposure and HLA in healthy donors. Findings and caveats of the study: As a later analysis revealed, the rate of TCR association differed by HLA locus, with DRB1 most and HLA-C fewest.

When sampled, the donors appeared nominally healthy, though they likely had unrecorded immune exposures. The study ran its PCR with 60 Vbeta and 13 Jbeta primers. TCRdb's copy holds only in-frame clones and misses some; the assay was immunoSEQ multiplex PCR. Among some 200,000 clones listed, roughly 72% were seen once. CDR1 and CDR2 (germline): SGHTA, FQGNSA. The CDR3 has 17 residues. The ends lost 5 bases at V and 1 base at J; junction bases unmatched: 6. About this clone itself: The antigen remains unidentified.

Material for sequencing was PBMCs. The clonotype originates from a woman younger than 45 in good health and CMV-seropositive. The chain employs TRBV7-2 and TRBJ2-2; 11 positions match TRBD2. The CDR3 loop is CASSISLAGGNTGELFF. The CDR3 DNA follows: TGTGCCAGCAGCATCTCTCTAGCGGGGGGGAACACCGGGGAGCTGTTTTTT.